These 30 T cell receptor beta chains came from one sample sequenced in a study of blood T cell repertoires in COVID-19. TCRdb's copy holds only in-frame clones and misses some; the assay was immunoSEQ multiplex PCR. The sample lists 250,000 to 350,000 clones; around 90% were seen once. Input material: peripheral blood. All receptors derive from a man between 18 and 29 years old with active or convalescent COVID-19.

The chain is built from TRBV29-1 and TRBJ1-2; no clear D. Germline assignment: CDR1 SQVTM and CDR2 ANQGSEA. V was cut by 7 bases and J by 7 bases, with 16 bases left in between. The CDR3 is 12 residues long. The CDR3 nucleotides read TGCAGCGCTCAAACGCTCCGAGTTGGCTACACCTTC. Amino acid sequence: CSAQTLRVGYTF.

The V call is TRBV7-9, the J call TRBJ2-3; TRBD2 matches 8 bases. The CDR3 totals 13 residues. Germline values: CDR1 SEHNR, CDR2 FQNEAQ (reference sequence). The V and J ends lost 5 bases and 6 bases, in that order; junction bases with no gene match: 4. This CDR3 reads CASSLLAVDTQYF. CDR3 in DNA: TGTGCCAGCAGCCTACTAGCGGTTGATACGCAGTATTTT. Together with reference TRBV7-9 and TRBJ2-3, the CDR3 gives the full variable domain: DTGVSQNPRHKITKRGQNVTFRCDPISEHNRLYWYRQTLGQGPEFLTYFQNEAQLEKSRLLSDRFSAERPKGSFSTLEIQRTEQGDSAMYLCASSLLAVDTQYFGPGTRLTVL.

The V and J genes are TRBV13 and TRBJ2-3; 10 nucleotides match TRBD2. The V gene end was trimmed by 4 bases and the J gene end by 0 bases; junction bases not matched to a gene: 4. There are 16 residues in the CDR3. Per the germline V gene, CDR1 is PRHDT and CDR2 is FYEKMQ (reference sequence). CDR3 protein: CASSSGTSESTDTQYF. In DNA form, the CDR3 reads TGTGCCAGCAGCTCCGGGACTAGCGAAAGCACAGATACGCAGTATTTT.

The V gene is TRBV3-1 (or the pseudogene TRBV3-2), the J gene TRBJ1-2; D is ambiguous. Germline V gene sequence: CDR1 LGHDT, CDR2 YNNKEL (reference sequence). The CDR3 covers 16 residues. Deletions cut 5 bases from V and 6 bases from J, with 22 bases between. The CDR3 sequence is CASSATGIKKRNGYTF. In DNA form, the CDR3 reads TGTGCCAGCAGCGCTACCGGGATTAAAAAGAGGAATGGCTACACCTTC.

J is TRBJ1-2 and V is TRBV5-5; D call uncertain. This CDR3 contains 15 residues. Per the germline V gene, CDR1 is SGHKS and CDR2 is YYEKEE (reference sequence). The V end lost 5 bases, the J end lost 0 bases, and 14 bases lay between the germline ends. This CDR3 is CASSDVGRANYGYTF. As DNA, the CDR3 is TGTGCCAGCAGTGATGTAGGGCGGGCTAACTATGGCTACACCTTC.

The CDR3 nucleotides are TGTGCCAGCAGTGTTCGAAGGAGACAGGGGTGGACTGAAGCTTTCTTT. Protein: CASSVRRRQGWTEAFF. The chain joins TRBV2 to TRBJ1-1; 8 bases match TRBD1. Germline V CDR1 and CDR2: SNHLY, FYNNEI. Trimming at V came to 4 bases and at J to 5 bases, leaving 12 bases not matched to a gene. The CDR3 contains 16 residues. Together with reference TRBV2 and TRBJ1-1, the CDR3 gives the full variable domain: EPEVTQTPSHQVTQMGQEVILRCVPISNHLYFYWYRQILGQKVEFLVSFYNNEISEKSEIFDDQFSVERPDGSNFTLKIRSTKLEDSAMYFCASSVRRRQGWTEAFFGQGTRLTVV.

This clone came up many times. The gene calls are TRBV6-1 and TRBJ2-7; 9 bases are a match to TRBD1. CDR3 length: 15 amino acids. J gave up 1 base and V 1 base, and 2 bases lay outside the gene matches. Germline lookup yields CDR1 MNHNS and CDR2 SASEGT. The CDR3 sequence: CASSEGGTGSYEQYF. CDR3 DNA sequence: TGTGCCAGCAGTGAAGGCGGGACAGGGTCCTACGAGCAGTACTTC.

The chain joins TRBV7-8 to TRBJ1-1; the D is unclear. The ends were cut back, 1 base at V and 0 bases at J, with 9 bases in the middle. CDR1 SGHVS and CDR2 FQNEAQ come from the germline V gene. The length of the CDR3 is 15 residues. This chain's CDR3 is CASSLGQNMNTEAFF. CDR3 in DNA: TGTGCCAGCAGCTTAGGGCAGAATATGAACACTGAAGCTTTCTTT.

The chain uses TRBV15 and TRBJ1-2, with a possible D match to TRBD1 (5 bases). V was cut by 0 bases and J by 5 bases, with 13 bases left in between. Germline assignment: CDR1 LNHNV and CDR2 YYDKDF (reference sequence). This CDR3 comprises 15 residues. CDR3 in DNA: TGTGCCACCAGCAGAGATGGGGGGAAAGGGTATGGCTACACCTTC. The encoded protein is CATSRDGGKGYGYTF.

The chain couples TRBV5-4 to TRBJ2-1; 7 bases match TRBD1. J was trimmed by 6 bases and V by 3 bases; bases with no gene match: 9. From germline, CDR1 is SGHNT and CDR2 YYREEE (reference sequence). CDR3 size: 15 residues. The CDR3 loop reads CASSSLKGAINEQFF. CDR3 nucleotides: TGTGCCAGCAGCTCCCTGAAGGGGGCCATCAATGAGCAGTTCTTC.

The chain has TRBV3-1 (or the pseudogene TRBV3-2) and TRBJ2-5, with 8 bases fitting TRBD2. The trim removed 4 bases at V and 2 bases at J, leaving 6 bases unmatched. Germline V gene lookup returns CDR1 LGHDT and CDR2 YNNKEL (reference sequence). The CDR3 length is 15 residues. Here the CDR3 DNA reads TGTGCCAGCAGCCCAGGGACTAGAGGGCAAGAGACCCAGTACTTC. As protein: CASSPGTRGQETQYF.

This rearrangement joins TRBV29-1 to TRBJ2-1; D uncertain. Trimming left V 6 bases short and J 5 bases short, with 11 bases between. The CDR3 is made up of 12 amino acids. Germline lookup yields CDR1 SQVTM and CDR2 ANQGSEA. As DNA, the CDR3 is TGCAGCGTCGCCCGCGGAGACAATGAGCAGTTCTTC. It yields the protein CSVARGDNEQFF.

This clone came up a few times. V and J are TRBV9 and TRBJ2-2; D is undetermined. The V end was cut by 3 bases, the J end by 6 bases, with 9 bases between. CDR3 length equals 13 residues. Germline loops: CDR1 SGDLS, CDR2 YYNGEE. The CDR3 nucleotides read TGTGCCAGCAGCGACAGACGTTCCGGGGAGCTGTTTTTT. It is translated as CASSDRRSGELFF.

The CDR3 region is CASSPVLGGTGGNEQFF. The CDR3 DNA sequence: TGTGCCAGCAGCCCCGTTCTAGGCGGGACAGGGGGAAATGAGCAGTTCTTC. The V gene is TRBV16, the J gene TRBJ2-1, with 11 bases lining up with TRBD1. The germline CDR1 and CDR2 sequences are KGHSY and FQNENV. The CDR3 runs 17 residues. V dropped 4 bases and J dropped 7; count of bases not matched to a gene: 12.

The chain uses TRBV29-1 and TRBJ2-1; D is possibly TRBD1 (6 bases). CDR1 and CDR2 from the germline V gene are SQVTM and ANQGSEA. This CDR3 comprises 14 residues. V was trimmed by 7 bases and J by 0 bases, leaving 13 bases between them. Here the CDR3 reads CSADTGSSYNEQFF. The CDR3 DNA follows: TGCAGCGCTGACACAGGGAGCTCCTACAATGAGCAGTTCTTC.

V gene TRBV6-2 or TRBV6-3 combines with J gene TRBJ1-1; 8 nucleotides match TRBD1. CDR1 and CDR2 from the germline V gene are MNHEY and SVGEGT. This CDR3 region has 15 residues. J lost 3 bases, V lost 6 bases, and 9 bases had no gene match. The CDR3 nucleotides read TGTGCCAGCAGCCCGGACAGGGAATGGGACACTGAAGCTTTCTTT. Residues: CASSPDREWDTEAFF.

This chain joins TRBV2 and TRBJ1-4; possibly TRBD1 for D (5 bases). The germline V gene encodes CDR1 SNHLY and CDR2 FYNNEI. There are 16 residues in the CDR3. Trimming stripped 9 bases from V and 5 bases from J, with 22 bases between. This CDR3 reads CASRGDIGSSNEKLFF. The CDR3 nucleotides are TGTGCCAGTCGGGGGGATATAGGTTCCTCAAATGAAAAACTGTTTTTT.

This chain joins TRBV6-4 and TRBJ1-2, with 10 bases aligning to TRBD1. CDR1 and CDR2 from the germline V gene are MRHNA and SNTAGT. This CDR3 contains 13 residues. The V segment lost 5 bases and the J segment 8 bases; nucleotides outside the gene matches: 5. This CDR3 is CASSRDRGGGYTF. DNA of the CDR3: TGTGCCAGCAGTCGGGACAGGGGTGGGGGCTACACCTTC.

The chain carries TRBV14 and TRBJ1-2; a possible D gene is TRBD1 (5 bases). This CDR3 spans 14 amino acids. Trimming stripped 4 bases from V and 1 base from J, with 10 bases between. CDR1 is SGHDN and CDR2 is FVKESK in the germline V gene. The CDR3 sequence is CASSPRDFNYGYTF. In DNA form, the CDR3 reads TGTGCCAGCAGCCCCCGGGACTTTAACTATGGCTACACCTTC.

The CDR3 region is CSVQGGDGYTF. CDR3 sequence (DNA): TGCAGTGTCCAGGGAGGGGATGGCTACACCTTC. V gene TRBV20-1 combines with J gene TRBJ1-2; maybe TRBD1 (5 bases). Germline-derived CDR1 and CDR2 are DFQATT and SNEGSKA (reference sequence). The CDR3 extends over 11 amino acids. V was pared by 7 bases and J by 6 bases, with 12 bases between.

A single count supports this clone. The V call is TRBV4-3, the J call TRBJ1-5, with 7 bases matching TRBD1. The CDR3 length is 19 residues. Germline V gene data show CDR1 as LGHNA and CDR2 as YSLEER. After removal of 0 bases from V and 0 bases from J, the junction contained 11 bases not matched to a gene. For the CDR3, the DNA is TGCGCCAGCAGCCAAGATCCCTTGACAGGGCCCCATAGCAATCAGCCCCAGCATTTT. The encoded protein is CASSQDPLTGPHSNQPQHF.

This chain connects TRBV5-1 to TRBJ1-2; D unclear. The CDR3 is 14 residues long. The germline gives CDR1 SGHRS, CDR2 YFSETQ. V lost 0 bases and J lost 6, with 12 bases in between. The CDR3 DNA is TGCGCCAGCAGCTTGGATTTTCCTGCGGATGGCTACACCTTC. Translated: CASSLDFPADGYTF.

The V and J genes are TRBV4-2 and TRBJ2-4; 10 positions match TRBD2. This CDR3 comprises 15 residues. After removal of 0 bases from V and 8 bases from J, the junction contained 4 bases not matched to a gene. Germline V gene sequence: CDR1 LGHNA, CDR2 YNFKEQ. The CDR3 DNA sequence: TGTGCCAGCAGCCAAGATTTAGGGACTAGCGACATTCAGTACTTC. This sequence encodes CASSQDLGTSDIQYF.

The V call is TRBV7-3, the J call TRBJ2-7; 11 positions agree with TRBD2. The V gene's germline CDR1 is SGHTA and CDR2 FQGTGA. The ends lost 0 bases at V and 2 bases at J; junction bases unmatched: 12. CDR3 length: 19 amino acids. The DNA of the CDR3 is TGTGCCAGCAGCTTAACGGGGACCCTAGCGGGGGGCCTTCCCTACGAGCAGTACTTC. Translating it yields CASSLTGTLAGGLPYEQYF. Filled out from reference TRBV7-3 and TRBJ2-7, the complete variable domain reads GAGVSQTPSNKVTEKGKYVELRCDPISGHTALYWYRQSLGQGPEFLIYFQGTGAADDSGLPNDRFFAVRPEGSVSTLKIQRTERGDSAVYLCASSLTGTLAGGLPYEQYFGPGTRLTVT.

This rearrangement joins TRBV2 to TRBJ1-1, with D possibly being TRBD1 (5 bases). Looked up from germline, CDR1 is SNHLY and CDR2 is FYNNEI. The CDR3 contains 14 residues. V gave up 1 base and J gave up 0 bases, with 6 bases separating them. The CDR3 nucleotides are TGTGCCAGCAGTGAAGAGGGGCTGAACACTGAAGCTTTCTTT. Encoded protein: CASSEEGLNTEAFF.

The chain joins TRBV20-1 to TRBJ1-1, with D possibly TRBD1 on 5 matching bases. This CDR3 is 12 amino acids long. V gave up 3 bases and J gave up 4 bases, with 9 bases separating them. Germline V gene lookup returns CDR1 DFQATT and CDR2 SNEGSKA (reference sequence). CDR3 bases: TGCAGTGCTAGTCAGGGAAGCACTGAAGCTTTCTTT. This encodes CSASQGSTEAFF.

The chain has TRBV19 and TRBJ1-5; 11 bases match TRBD1. Germline trimming cut 10 bases from V and 3 bases from J; bases unmatched to any gene: 14. The V gene's germline CDR1 is LNHDA and CDR2 SQIVND (reference sequence). The CDR3 sequence is 17 residues long. In nucleotides, the CDR3 is TGTGCCACACAACTTAACCGGGACAGGGGGGCCAATCAGCCCCAGCATTTT. It is translated as CATQLNRDRGANQPQHF.

This chain uses TRBV27 with TRBJ2-5, with TRBD1 as a possible D gene (8 bases). This CDR3 contains 15 residues. V lost 5 bases and J lost 5, with 18 bases in between. The germline V gene has CDR1 MNHEY and CDR2 SMNVEV (reference sequence). CDR3 residues: CASSRRQGRVETQYF. The CDR3 region has the DNA TGTGCCAGCAGTCGTCGACAGGGGAGGGTCGAGACCCAGTACTTC.

The rearrangement uses TRBV27 and TRBJ1-5; no definite D call. Germline-derived CDR1 and CDR2 are MNHEY and SMNVEV (reference sequence). V was clipped by 6 bases and J by 4 bases, with 7 bases between them. The CDR3 totals 12 residues. In nucleotides, the CDR3 is TGTGCCAGCAGATCCGGGAATCAGCCCCAGCATTTT. Its translation is CASRSGNQPQHF.

V usage is TRBV19 and J usage is TRBJ1-1; the D gene is possibly TRBD1 (5 bases). Trimming left V 4 bases short and J 0 bases short, with 9 bases between. Germline V gene data show CDR1 as LNHDA and CDR2 as SQIVND (reference sequence). The CDR3 length is 14 residues. The CDR3 reads CASSTGHLNTEAFF. CDR3 in DNA: TGTGCCAGTAGTACCGGACATTTGAACACTGAAGCTTTCTTT.